This T cell receptor (beta chain) was documented in a study of T cell clonotyping in hematopoietic cell transplantation. The CDR3 has 14 amino acids. J lost 9 bases, V lost 2 bases, and 6 bases had no gene match. Per the germline V gene, CDR1 is GTSNPN and CDR2 is SVGIG (reference sequence). A remark on this clone: Its antigen is unknown.

Study observations and caveats: Recipient TCR diversity dropped after transplant; expanded clonotypes rose from day 30 to 180.

Some clones are missing from TCRdb's copy, which holds only in-frame ones; the method was immunoSEQ multiplex PCR. The sample includes 27,000 or so clones, under 97% of them seen just once. Sequenced: peripheral blood mononuclear cells. The chain couples TRBV30 to TRBJ1-6; 8 bases are shared with TRBD1. The TCR sequence derives from a man in his fifties in good health. Some clones in this sample may be carry-over from other donors' samples. The CDR3, as DNA: TGTGCCTGGAGTAAAGACCAGGGGGCTTCACCCCTCCACTTT. This translates into CAWSKDQGASPLHF.